The T cell receptor beta chain described here comes from a study of blood T cell repertoires in COVID-19. Produced via immunoSEQ multiplex PCR; TCRdb's table is partial and in-frame only. The table lists roughly 330,000 clones, around four fifths of them singletons, with around 1.2% in the top ten. Material: peripheral blood. This TCR derives from a woman in her 50s with acute or convalescent COVID-19.

The CDR3 is CASSLDRSDPEQYF. As DNA, the CDR3 is TGCGCCAGCAGCTTGGACAGGTCTGACCCCGAGCAGTACTTC. The chain carries TRBV5-1 and TRBJ2-7; D is possibly TRBD1 (5 bases). V lost 0 bases, J lost 6 bases, and 13 bases lay in between. Germline V gives CDR1 SGHRS, CDR2 YFSETQ. The CDR3 is 14 amino acids.